This T cell receptor beta chain was recovered during a study of OX40 agonist ivuxolimab in advanced cancers. Sequencing used immunoSEQ multiplex PCR; TCRdb keeps in-frame clones, though not all of them. This repertoire shows tens of thousands of clones, around 87% found once; its top ten account for roughly 0.3%. Baseline, cycle 4 day 1, and cycle 7 day 1 were the blood sampling points. This clone was observed a single time. CDR3 length equals 13 residues. Germline values: CDR1 MNHNY, CDR2 SVGAGI (reference sequence). V shed 7 bases and J shed 3 bases, with 10 bases lying between them. The sample consisted of CD4+ or CD8+ T cells sorted from blood, taken in a trial of the OX40 agonist ivuxolimab. The chain uses TRBV6-6 and TRBJ2-1, with D perhaps matching TRBD1 (5 bases). The TCR sequence derives from an adult with an advanced solid tumor such as melanoma, head and neck, liver or kidney cancer. In nucleotides, the CDR3 is TGTGCCAGCACTACAGGTGGCTACAATGAGCAGTTCTTC. The encoded protein is CASTTGGYNEQFF.